This entry lists 21 T cell receptor beta chains sequenced from one sample in a study of cytomegalovirus exposure and HLA in healthy donors. 13 Jbeta primers and 60 Vbeta primers were used for the PCR. TCRdb keeps only in-frame clones here, not all; method: immunoSEQ multiplex PCR. The sample has some 130,000 clones; around 77% are singletons. The sequenced material came from PBMCs. These receptors came from a male donor in good health and CMV-seropositive.

This chain connects TRBV27 to TRBJ1-4; 8 bases map to TRBD1. Trimming removed 4 bases from V and 8 bases from J; junction bases left unmatched: 6. CDR1 is MNHEY, CDR2 SMNVEV, per germline (reference sequence). The CDR3 contains 14 residues. The CDR3 is CASSSQGAGEKLFF. In DNA form, the CDR3 reads TGTGCCAGCAGTTCTCAGGGGGCAGGGGAAAAACTGTTTTTT.

Written as DNA, the CDR3 is TGTGCCAGTAACCTACTAGCGGGGGGCGGGAATACGCAGTATTTT. This sequence encodes CASNLLAGGGNTQYF. The V gene is TRBV19, the J gene TRBJ2-3; the match to TRBD2 covers 12 bases. Unmatched junction bases numbered 9, after V lost 7 bases and J lost 7 bases. CDR1 is LNHDA, CDR2 SQIVND, per germline (reference sequence). The CDR3 spans 15 residues.

J is TRBJ1-4 and V is TRBV2; unclear D gene. In germline, CDR1 is SNHLY, CDR2 FYNNEI. CDR3 length equals 15 residues. Trimming left V 5 bases short and J 5 bases short, with 15 bases between. The CDR3 sequence: CASSPREGQNEKLFF. CDR3 in DNA: TGTGCCAGCAGTCCCCGGGAGGGTCAAAATGAAAAACTGTTTTTT.

This sequence joins TRBV7-8 and TRBJ1-1; D gene uncertain. Deletions cut 1 base from V and 5 bases from J, with 14 bases between. From germline, CDR1 is SGHVS and CDR2 FQNEAQ. This CDR3 has 15 residues. CDR3 nucleotide sequence: TGTGCCAGCAGCTTAGGTCGGGGAGTAAGGACTGAAGCTTTCTTT. The encoded protein is CASSLGRGVRTEAFF.

This clone has a handful of counts. This chain links TRBV29-1 with TRBJ2-7, with TRBD1 as a possible D gene (6 bases). V lost 3 bases, J lost 5 bases, and 14 bases lay in between. This CDR3 is built from 13 residues. Looked up from germline, CDR1 is SQVTM and CDR2 is ANQGSEA. The CDR3 nucleotides are TGCAGCGTTGATAGACAGGATTCCCACGAGCAGTACTTC. Translation: CSVDRQDSHEQYF.

The J gene is TRBJ2-5, the V gene TRBV6-1; 8 bases line up with TRBD1. The germline CDR1 and CDR2 sequences are MNHNS and SASEGT. The CDR3 is made up of 14 amino acids. With 4 bases clipped from V and 4 bases from J, the junction kept 5 bases outside the gene matches. In nucleotides, the CDR3 is TGTGCCAGCAGTGCTGACAGGGGAGGAGAGACCCAGTACTTC. Encoded protein: CASSADRGGETQYF.

The chain carries TRBV27 and TRBJ2-3; D gene uncertain. CDR1 and CDR2 (germline): MNHEY, SMNVEV (reference sequence). V gave up 5 bases and J gave up 2 bases, with 11 bases separating them. CDR3 length: 14 amino acids. The CDR3 bases are TGTGCCAGCAGTGCCCCTCAGAACACAGATACGCAGTATTTT. Translating it yields CASSAPQNTDTQYF.

V usage is TRBV10-3 and J usage is TRBJ2-1; 7 bases match TRBD1. This CDR3 contains 13 residues. Germline V gives CDR1 ENHRY, CDR2 SYGVKD. After removal of 4 bases from V and 4 bases from J, the junction contained 1 base not matched to a gene. CDR3 in DNA: TGTGCCATCAGTGGGGACAGATACAATGAGCAGTTCTTC. Its protein is CAISGDRYNEQFF.

This rearrangement joins TRBV7-8 to TRBJ1-6; D not certain. Trimming shortened V by 1 base and J by 8 bases, and 12 bases separated the two germline ends. The germline gives CDR1 SGHVS, CDR2 FQNEAQ. The CDR3 runs to 15 residues. The DNA of the CDR3 is TGTGCCAGCAGCTTAGTTCTACAGCCAGATTCACCCCTCCACTTT. This encodes CASSLVLQPDSPLHF.

The chain is built from TRBV5-1 and TRBJ1-2, with a tentative D call TRBD1 (6 bases). Trimming removed 2 bases at V and 3 bases at J, with 11 bases between. The CDR3 runs 14 residues. The germline V gene encodes CDR1 SGHRS and CDR2 YFSETQ. CDR3 nucleotide sequence: TGCGCCAGCAGCTTCTCAGGGGCGGACTATGGCTACACCTTC. Amino acids: CASSFSGADYGYTF. Full variable domain (outside the CDR3, taken from reference TRBV5-1 and TRBJ1-2): KAGVTQTPRYLIKTRGQQVTLSCSPISGHRSVSWYQQTPGQGLQFLFEYFSETQRNKGNFPGRFSGRQFSNSRSEMNVSTLELGDSALYLCASSFSGADYGYTFGSGTRLTVV.

This chain connects TRBV7-9 to TRBJ2-5; perhaps TRBD1 as D (6 bases). The CDR3 sequence is 14 residues long. Germline V gene sequence: CDR1 SEHNR, CDR2 FQNEAQ (reference sequence). V dropped 2 bases and J dropped 3 bases, with 10 bases sitting between them. Here the CDR3 reads CASSLPNREETQYF. DNA of the CDR3: TGTGCCAGCAGCTTACCCAACAGGGAAGAGACCCAGTACTTC.

The chain has TRBV27 and TRBJ2-6; D is perhaps TRBD2 (6 bases). Germline assignment: CDR1 MNHEY and CDR2 SMNVEV (reference sequence). Deletions cut 3 bases from V and 0 bases from J, with 24 bases between. The CDR3 runs to 21 residues. In DNA form, the CDR3 reads TGTGCCAGCAGTTTCCGGAGACTGGGAGGTGGGAGCGACTCTGGGGCCAACGTCCTGACTTTC. Amino acid sequence: CASSFRRLGGGSDSGANVLTF. Filled out from reference TRBV27 and TRBJ2-6, the complete variable domain reads EAQVTQNPRYLITVTGKKLTVTCSQNMNHEYMSWYRQDPGLGLRQIYYSMNVEVTDKGDVPEGYKVSRKEKRNFPLILESPSPNQTSLYFCASSFRRLGGGSDSGANVLTFGAGSRLTVL.

V and J are TRBV28 and TRBJ1-1; unclear D gene. CDR3 length equals 13 residues. Germline V gives CDR1 MDHEN, CDR2 SYDVKM. The V end lost 6 bases, the J end lost 0 bases, and 8 bases lay between the germline ends. CDR3 nucleotide sequence: TGTGCCAGCAGGGTAGAAATGAACACTGAAGCTTTCTTT. It encodes CASRVEMNTEAFF.

This clone has only one observation. The chain uses TRBV27 and TRBJ1-1; D possibly corresponds to TRBD1 (6 bases). Germline values: CDR1 MNHEY, CDR2 SMNVEV (reference sequence). The V gene lost 3 bases and the J gene lost 8 bases, with 16 bases spanning the gap. CDR3 size: 14 residues. The CDR3 sequence is CASSFIRSGQEAFF. CDR3 bases: TGTGCCAGCAGTTTCATTCGCTCAGGACAGGAAGCTTTCTTT.

This clone came up a few times. V usage is TRBV27 and J usage is TRBJ1-2, with 8 bases fitting TRBD1. Germline assignment: CDR1 MNHEY and CDR2 SMNVEV (reference sequence). CDR3 size: 14 residues. Losses at the gene ends were 4 bases for V and 5 bases for J; bases not matched to a gene: 6. CDR3 coding DNA: TGTGCCAGCAGTTCCGACCGGGACAGGTATGGCTACACCTTC. Residues: CASSSDRDRYGYTF.

This clone was counted only a few times. The chain uses TRBV27 and TRBJ1-1, with D hard to call. Germline values: CDR1 MNHEY, CDR2 SMNVEV (reference sequence). Trimming pared 2 bases from V and 7 bases from J, leaving 11 bases between. The length of the CDR3 is 13 residues. DNA for the CDR3: TGTGCCAGCAGTTTAGGGTCGCGGCATGAAGCTTTCTTT. Translating it yields CASSLGSRHEAFF.

This chain links TRBV19 with TRBJ2-1, with a possible D match to TRBD2 (5 bases). The CDR3 runs to 12 residues. Germline-derived CDR1 and CDR2 are LNHDA and SQIVND (reference sequence). The V and J ends lost 1 base and 14 bases respectively, with 12 bases between them. The CDR3 protein is CASSIGSASKFF. CDR3 nucleotides: TGTGCCAGTAGTATAGGTAGCGCGTCCAAGTTCTTC.

This clone has a handful of counts. The genes are TRBV9 and TRBJ2-5, with 9 bases matching TRBD2. Per germline, CDR1 SGDLS and CDR2 YYNGEE. This CDR3 is built from 15 residues. The ends lost 0 bases at V and 5 bases at J; junction bases unmatched: 5. The CDR3 nucleotides are TGTGCCAGCAGCGTAGTTGCGGGGGGGCGGGAGACCCAGTACTTC. Translating it yields CASSVVAGGRETQYF. Based on the CDR3 plus reference TRBV9 and TRBJ2-5, the full variable domain is DSGVTQTPKHLITATGQRVTLRCSPRSGDLSVYWYQQSLDQGLQFLIQYYNGEERAKGNILERFSAQQFPDLHSELNLSSLELGDSALYFCASSVVAGGRETQYFGPGTRLLVL.

This clone has just a few counts. The chain links TRBV25-1 to TRBJ1-1; the D is unclear. The V gene lost 7 bases and the J gene lost 0 bases, with 12 bases spanning the gap. This CDR3 is built from 14 residues. In germline, CDR1 is MGHDK, CDR2 SYGVNS. The CDR3 bases are TGTGCCAGCACCTGGAGGAAACTGAACACTGAAGCTTTCTTT. Translation: CASTWRKLNTEAFF.

The rearrangement joins TRBV6-1 to TRBJ1-5; TRBD1 agrees at 7 bases. J was trimmed by 7 bases and V by 4 bases; bases with no gene match: 7. From germline, CDR1 is MNHNS and CDR2 SASEGT. The CDR3 contains 14 residues. This chain's CDR3 is CASSGQGLVQPQHF. CDR3 nucleotide sequence: TGTGCCAGCAGTGGACAGGGTTTAGTGCAGCCCCAGCATTTT.

V gene TRBV19 combines with J gene TRBJ2-2, with D unresolved. This CDR3 region has 14 residues. Germline V gene sequence: CDR1 LNHDA, CDR2 SQIVND (reference sequence). The V end lost 0 bases, the J end lost 7 bases, and 9 bases lay between the germline ends. The CDR3 reads CASSIDYVSGELFF. The CDR3 coding sequence is TGTGCCAGTAGTATAGATTACGTTAGCGGGGAGCTGTTTTTT.